This record concerns one TCR beta chain sequence. What it binds is unknown. With 1 base removed from V and 3 bases from J, the gap between germline ends came to 4 bases. Germline V lookup: CDR1 LGHNT, CDR2 FRNRAP. CDR3 length equals 13 residues. These data come from a study of response to subunit inactivated influenza vaccine. Study results and limitations: Few new T cells, the authors suggested, are recruited by each seasonal influenza vaccination.

TCRdb reprocessed the RT-PCR reads via MiXCR and lists one record per CDR3 protein. The table has around 710,000 distinct CDR3 sequences, roughly 13% seen once. Sequencing used PBMCs from blood, obtained 14 days before vaccination. The receptor's source is a man aged 50 or older who received an inactivated influenza vaccine. The chain carries TRBV12-5 and TRBJ1-5, with unresolved D. The chain's CDR3 is CASGLGHNQPQHF. Written as DNA, the CDR3 is TGTGCTAGTGGTTTGGGGCACAATCAGCCCCAGCATTTT.